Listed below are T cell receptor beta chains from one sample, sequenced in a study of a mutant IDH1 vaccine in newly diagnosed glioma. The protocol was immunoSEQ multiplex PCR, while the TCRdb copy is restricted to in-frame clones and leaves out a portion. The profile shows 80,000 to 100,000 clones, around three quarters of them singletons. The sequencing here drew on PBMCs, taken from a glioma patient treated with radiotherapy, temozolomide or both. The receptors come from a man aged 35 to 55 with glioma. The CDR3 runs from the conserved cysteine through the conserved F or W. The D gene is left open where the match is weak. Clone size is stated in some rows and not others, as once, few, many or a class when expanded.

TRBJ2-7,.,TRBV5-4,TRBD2,CASSFSSGYEQYF,TGTGCCAGCAGCTTTTCTAGCGGCTACGAGCAGTACTTC
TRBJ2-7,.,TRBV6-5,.,CASIPPGHYEQYF,TGTGCCAGCATCCCTCCGGGGCACTACGAGCAGTACTTC
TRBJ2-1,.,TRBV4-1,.,CASSATHYNEQFF,TGCGCCAGCAGCGCGACCCATTACAATGAGCAGTTCTTC
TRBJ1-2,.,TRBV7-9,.,CASSGRTAPNYGYTF,TGTGCCAGCAGCGGACGGACGGCTCCTAACTATGGCTACACCTTC
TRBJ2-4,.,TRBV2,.,CASSNGFAAVRAKNIQYF,TGTGCCAGCAGTAACGGGTTTGCGGCGGTTAGAGCCAAAAACATTCAGTACTTC
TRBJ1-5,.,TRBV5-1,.,CASSLVPREGIYQPQHF,TGCGCCAGCAGCTTGGTTCCCAGGGAGGGGATTTATCAGCCCCAGCATTTT
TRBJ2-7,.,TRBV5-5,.,CASSRSAGNLYEQYF,TGTGCCAGCAGCCGATCCGCCGGGAACCTCTACGAGCAGTACTTC
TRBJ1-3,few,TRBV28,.,CASSPPGGSTGNTIYF,TGTGCCAGCAGTCCCCCGGGGGGATCTACTGGAAACACCATATATTTT
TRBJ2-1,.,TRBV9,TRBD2,CASSSGTSYNEQFF,TGTGCCAGCAGCTCAGGGACTAGCTACAATGAGCAGTTCTTC
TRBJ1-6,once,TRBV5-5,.,CASSLRDSPLHF,TGTGCCAGCAGCTTAAGGGATTCACCCCTCCACTTT
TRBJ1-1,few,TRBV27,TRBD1,CASSPRTGGFAEAFF,TGTGCCAGCAGTCCCCGGACAGGGGGCTTTGCGGAAGCTTTCTTT
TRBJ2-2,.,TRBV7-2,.,CASIAQANTGELFF,TGTGCCAGCATCGCTCAGGCTAACACCGGGGAGCTGTTTTTT
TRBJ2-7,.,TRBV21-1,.,CASSPQGSRSYEQYF,TGTGCCAGCAGCCCCCAAGGTAGCAGGAGCTACGAGCAGTACTTC
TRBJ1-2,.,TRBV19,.,CASSRISGGAMLGYGYTF,TGTGCCAGTAGTAGGATATCCGGGGGCGCGATGTTAGGTTATGGCTACACCTTC
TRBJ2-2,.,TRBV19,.,CASSKRGDTGELFF,TGTGCCAGTAGCAAGAGGGGTGACACCGGGGAGCTGTTTTTT
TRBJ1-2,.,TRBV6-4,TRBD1,CASSDRQGSYGYTF,TGTGCCAGCAGTGATCGACAGGGAAGCTATGGCTACACCTTC
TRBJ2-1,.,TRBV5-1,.,CASSFGGPSYNEQFF,TGCGCCAGCAGCTTTGGGGGTCCCTCCTACAATGAGCAGTTCTTC
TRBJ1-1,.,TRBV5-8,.,CASSLTWGTEAFF,TGTGCCAGCAGCTTGACGTGGGGAACTGAAGCTTTCTTT
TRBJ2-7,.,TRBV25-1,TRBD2,CASSGERGAFYEQYF,TGTGCCAGCAGTGGGGAGCGGGGAGCCTTTTACGAGCAGTACTTC
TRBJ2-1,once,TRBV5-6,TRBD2,CASSFQRGPYNEQFF,TGTGCCAGCAGCTTCCAGCGGGGACCCTACAATGAGCAGTTCTTC
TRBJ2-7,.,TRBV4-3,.,CASSLLGYEQYF,TGCGCCAGCAGCCTATTGGGCTACGAGCAGTACTTC
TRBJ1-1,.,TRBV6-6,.,CASRTPQTEAFF,TGTGCCAGCAGAACCCCCCAGACAGAAGCTTTCTTT
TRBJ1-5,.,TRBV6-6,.,CASSEGGSNQPQHF,TGTGCCAGCAGTGAGGGGGGTAGCAATCAGCCCCAGCATTTT
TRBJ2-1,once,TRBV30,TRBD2,CAWGNPAGGADEQFF,TGTGCCTGGGGGAACCCAGCGGGAGGAGCCGATGAGCAGTTCTTC
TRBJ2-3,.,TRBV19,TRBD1,CASSNRGPADTQYF,TGTGCCAGTAGTAACAGGGGTCCCGCAGATACGCAGTATTTT
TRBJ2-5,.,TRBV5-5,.,CASSLAVGRGRETQYF,TGTGCCAGCAGCTTGGCCGTAGGCAGGGGCCGGGAGACCCAGTACTTC
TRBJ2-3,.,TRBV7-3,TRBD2,CASSWAGGLDTQYF,TGTGCCAGCAGCTGGGCGGGAGGCCTGGATACGCAGTATTTT
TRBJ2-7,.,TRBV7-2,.,CASSLMGNEQYF,TGTGCCAGCAGCTTAATGGGAAACGAGCAGTACTTC
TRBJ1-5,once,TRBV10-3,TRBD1,CAISEGRGPTQPQHF,TGTGCCATCAGTGAGGGCAGGGGGCCGACTCAGCCCCAGCATTTT
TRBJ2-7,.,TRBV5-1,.,CASSPQGFNEQYF,TGCGCCAGCAGCCCGCAGGGTTTCAACGAGCAGTACTTC
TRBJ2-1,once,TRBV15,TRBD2,CATSRGLAGGLTYNEQFF,TGTGCCACCAGCAGGGGACTAGCGGGGGGATTGACCTACAATGAGCAGTTCTTC
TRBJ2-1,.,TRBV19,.,CASSEVVENEQFF,TGTGCCAGTAGCGAGGTGGTGGAGAATGAGCAGTTCTTC
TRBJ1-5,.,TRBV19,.,CASSIGGGPRSNQPQHF,TGTGCCAGTAGTATAGGGGGGGGGCCCCGCAGCAATCAGCCCCAGCATTTT
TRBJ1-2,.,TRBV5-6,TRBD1,CASSWSPTGEGNGYTF,TGTGCCAGCAGCTGGTCCCCGACAGGGGAGGGGAATGGCTACACCTTC
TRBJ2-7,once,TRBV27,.,CASGGAYYEQYF,TGTGCCAGCGGCGGGGCCTATTACGAGCAGTACTTC
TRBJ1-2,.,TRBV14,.,CASSQPGNYGYTF,TGTGCCAGCAGCCAACCAGGGAACTATGGCTACACCTTC
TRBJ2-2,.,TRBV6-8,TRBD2,CASSYGTSAPNTGELFF,TGTGCCAGCAGTTACGGGACTAGCGCCCCGAACACCGGGGAGCTGTTTTTT
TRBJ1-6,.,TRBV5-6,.,CASSLRGSYNSPLHF,TGTGCCAGCAGCTTGAGGGGTAGCTATAATTCACCCCTCCACTTT
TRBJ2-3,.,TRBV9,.,CASSVATRGEADTQYF,TGTGCCAGCAGCGTAGCTACGAGGGGGGAAGCAGATACGCAGTATTTT
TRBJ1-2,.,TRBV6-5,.,CASSPGVGGYTF,TGTGCCAGCAGTCCCGGAGTGGGTGGCTACACCTTC